The clone carrying this TCR beta chain was picked up many times. Its antigen is not known. The sample belongs to a study of T-cell reconstitution after alpha-beta-depleted transplantation in children. General study results and limits: At around two months after transplant, the alpha-beta T cells were reportedly derived from several hundred expanded clones that came from non-depleted graft cells. Newly produced T cells mostly provided counts and TCRbeta diversity after one year, as hyperexpanded clones declined. Recipient T cells and thymic progenitors that survived were the source of the high TCRbeta diversity seen at day 60 in some patients.

Unique molecular identifiers were used in preparing the TCRbeta library. TCRdb re-derived calls from the PCR reads in MiXCR, one entry per CDR3 protein. Among hundreds of thousands of distinct CDR3 sequences listed, approximately 14% were seen once. The CDR3 is made up of 10 amino acids. Germline V gene lookup returns CDR1 ENHRY and CDR2 SYGVKD. With 8 bases removed from V and 3 bases from J, the gap between germline ends came to 4 bases. The chain uses TRBV10-3 and TRBJ1-2; D gene ambiguous. The receptor's source is a girl aged 2 to 9 with congenital amegakaryocytic thrombocytopenia, due to receive a stem cell transplant. The sequences come from PBMCs, collected before TCRalphabeta/CD19-depleted stem cell transplant. The CDR3 bases are TGTGCCATCGGGGACTATGGCTACACCTTC. It is translated as CAIGDYGYTF.